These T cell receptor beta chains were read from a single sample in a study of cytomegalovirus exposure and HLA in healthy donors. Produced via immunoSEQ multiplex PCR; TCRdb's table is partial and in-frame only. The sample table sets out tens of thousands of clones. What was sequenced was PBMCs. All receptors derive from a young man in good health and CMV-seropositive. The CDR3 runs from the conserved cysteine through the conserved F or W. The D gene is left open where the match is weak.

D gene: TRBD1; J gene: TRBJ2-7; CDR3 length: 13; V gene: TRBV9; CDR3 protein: CASSAGQSYEQYF; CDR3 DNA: TGTGCCAGCAGCGCGGGACAGTCCTACGAGCAGTACTTC
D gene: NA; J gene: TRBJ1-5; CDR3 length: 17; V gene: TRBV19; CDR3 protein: CASTIAPRTASNQPQHF; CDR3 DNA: TGTGCCAGTACTATCGCCCCAAGGACAGCAAGTAATCAGCCCCAGCATTTT
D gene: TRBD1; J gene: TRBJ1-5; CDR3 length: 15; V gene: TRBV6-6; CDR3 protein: CASSYSTGGNQPQHF; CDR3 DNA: TGTGCCAGCAGTTACTCGACAGGGGGAAATCAGCCCCAGCATTTT
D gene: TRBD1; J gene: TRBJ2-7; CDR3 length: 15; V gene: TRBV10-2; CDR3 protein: CASSIRTGANYEQYF; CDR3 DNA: TGCGCCAGCAGTATCCGGACAGGGGCGAACTACGAGCAGTACTTC
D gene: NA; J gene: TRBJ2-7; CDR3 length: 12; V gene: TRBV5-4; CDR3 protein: CASSFSGGEQYF; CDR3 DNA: TGTGCCAGCAGCTTTTCAGGGGGGGAGCAGTACTTC
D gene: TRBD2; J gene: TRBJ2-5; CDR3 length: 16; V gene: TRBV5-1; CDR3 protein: CASESGLAGVGETQYF; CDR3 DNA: TGCGCCAGCGAATCTGGACTAGCGGGAGTTGGGGAGACCCAGTACTTC
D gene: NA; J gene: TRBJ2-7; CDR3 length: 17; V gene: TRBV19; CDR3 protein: CASSSGHQQGRAYEQYF; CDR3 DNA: TGTGCCAGTAGTTCCGGCCACCAGCAGGGGCGAGCCTACGAGCAGTACTTC
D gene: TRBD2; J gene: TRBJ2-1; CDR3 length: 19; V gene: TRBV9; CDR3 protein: CASSVASVIPGLSYNEQFF; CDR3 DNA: TGTGCCAGCAGCGTAGCTTCAGTTATTCCGGGACTAAGCTACAATGAGCAGTTCTTC
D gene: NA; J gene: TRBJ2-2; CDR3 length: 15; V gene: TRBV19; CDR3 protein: CASSAAGLNTGELFF; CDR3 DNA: TGTGCCAGTAGTGCAGCGGGCCTCAACACCGGGGAGCTGTTTTTT
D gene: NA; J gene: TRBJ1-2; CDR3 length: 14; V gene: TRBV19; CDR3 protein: CASSISGPNYGYTF; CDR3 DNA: TGTGCCAGTAGTATATCAGGGCCAAACTATGGCTACACCTTC
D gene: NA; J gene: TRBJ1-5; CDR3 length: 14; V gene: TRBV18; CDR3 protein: CASSLTKRDQPQHF; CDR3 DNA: TGTGCCAGCTCACTCACCAAAAGAGATCAGCCCCAGCATTTT
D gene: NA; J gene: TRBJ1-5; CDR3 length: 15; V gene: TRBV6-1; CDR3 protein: CASSEWHNSNQPQHF; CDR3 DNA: TGTGCCAGCAGTGAATGGCATAATAGCAATCAGCCCCAGCATTTT
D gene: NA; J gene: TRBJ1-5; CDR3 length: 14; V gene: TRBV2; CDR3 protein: CASSEAVGNQPQHF; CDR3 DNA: TGTGCCAGCAGCGAAGCGGTCGGGAATCAGCCCCAGCATTTT
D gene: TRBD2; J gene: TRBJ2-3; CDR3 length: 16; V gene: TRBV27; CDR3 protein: CASSLRSGGGTDTQYF; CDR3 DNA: TGTGCCAGCAGTTTAAGGTCGGGGGGAGGTACAGATACGCAGTATTTT
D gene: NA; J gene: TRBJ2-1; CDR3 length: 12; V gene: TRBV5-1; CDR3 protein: CASIRRGLSEFF; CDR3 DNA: TGCGCCAGCATCAGGAGGGGGCTATCGGAGTTCTTC
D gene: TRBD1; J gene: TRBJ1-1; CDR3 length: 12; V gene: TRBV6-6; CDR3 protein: CASRGNGAEAFF; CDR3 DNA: TGTGCCTCCAGGGGGAACGGCGCTGAAGCTTTCTTT
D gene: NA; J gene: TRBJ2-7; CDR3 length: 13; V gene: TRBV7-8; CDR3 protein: CASSLNRAGEQYF; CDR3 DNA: TGTGCCAGCAGCTTGAACAGGGCCGGCGAGCAGTACTTC
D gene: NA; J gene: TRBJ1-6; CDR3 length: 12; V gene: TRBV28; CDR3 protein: CASSLRDSTLHF; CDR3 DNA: TGTGCCAGCAGTTTAAGAGATTCGACCCTCCACTTT
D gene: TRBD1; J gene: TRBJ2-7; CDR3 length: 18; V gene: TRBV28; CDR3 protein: CASSLFLIGTELIYEQYF; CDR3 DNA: TGTGCCAGCAGTTTATTCTTGATCGGGACAGAGCTAATCTACGAGCAGTACTTC
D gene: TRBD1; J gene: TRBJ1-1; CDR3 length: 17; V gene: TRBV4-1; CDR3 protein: CASSQREGQGINTEAFF; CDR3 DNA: TGCGCCAGCAGCCAAAGGGAGGGACAGGGGATTAACACTGAAGCTTTCTTT
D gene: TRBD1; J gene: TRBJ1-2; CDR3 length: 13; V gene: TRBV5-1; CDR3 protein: CASSFQQGDGYTF; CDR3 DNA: TGCGCCAGCAGCTTCCAACAGGGGGATGGCTACACCTTC
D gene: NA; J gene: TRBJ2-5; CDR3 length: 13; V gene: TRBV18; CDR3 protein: CASSRDIQETQYF; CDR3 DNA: TGTGCCAGCTCAAGGGACATTCAAGAGACCCAGTACTTC
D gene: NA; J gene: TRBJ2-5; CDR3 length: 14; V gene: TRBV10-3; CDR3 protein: CAISGSSSGETQYF; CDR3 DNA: TGTGCCATCTCTGGGAGTTCTTCCGGAGAGACCCAGTACTTC
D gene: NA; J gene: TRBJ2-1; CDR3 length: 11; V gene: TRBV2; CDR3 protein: CASEQADEQFF; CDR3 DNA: TGTGCCAGCGAACAGGCGGATGAGCAGTTCTTC
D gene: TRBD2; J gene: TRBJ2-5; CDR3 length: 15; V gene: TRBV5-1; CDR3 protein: CASSPGLAVQETQYF; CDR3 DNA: TGCGCCAGCAGCCCCGGACTAGCGGTACAAGAGACCCAGTACTTC
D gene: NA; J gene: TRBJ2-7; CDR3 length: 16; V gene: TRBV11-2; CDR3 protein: CASSLEFSGQGKEQYF; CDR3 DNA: TGTGCCAGCAGCTTAGAGTTCTCGGGTCAGGGAAAAGAGCAGTACTTC
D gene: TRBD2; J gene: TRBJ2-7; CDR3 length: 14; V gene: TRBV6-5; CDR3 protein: CASSSAGGPHEQYF; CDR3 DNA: TGTGCCAGCAGTTCAGCGGGAGGGCCCCACGAGCAGTACTTC
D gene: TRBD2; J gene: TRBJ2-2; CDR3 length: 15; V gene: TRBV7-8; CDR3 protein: CASSRLAVNTGELFF; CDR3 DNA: TGTGCCAGCAGTCGACTAGCGGTGAACACCGGGGAGCTGTTTTTT
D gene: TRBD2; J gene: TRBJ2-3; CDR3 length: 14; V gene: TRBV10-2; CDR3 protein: CASRTSGGADTQYF; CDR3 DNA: TGCGCCAGCAGAACTAGCGGGGGTGCAGATACGCAGTATTTT
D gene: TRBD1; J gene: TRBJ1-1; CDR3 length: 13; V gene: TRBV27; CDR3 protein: CASSQWTGAEAFF; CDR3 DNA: TGTGCCAGCAGTCAGTGGACAGGCGCTGAAGCTTTCTTT
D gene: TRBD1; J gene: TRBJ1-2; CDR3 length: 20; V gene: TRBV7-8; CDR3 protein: CASSFSGQGLFYLDMRSYTF; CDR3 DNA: TGTGCCAGCAGCTTCTCGGGACAGGGTTTGTTCTACCTCGATATGCGGAGCTACACCTTC
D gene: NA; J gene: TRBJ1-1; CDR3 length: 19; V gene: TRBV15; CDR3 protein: CATSRDDGGGWIMNTEAFF; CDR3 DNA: TGTGCCACCAGCAGAGATGACGGGGGGGGCTGGATCATGAACACTGAAGCTTTCTTT
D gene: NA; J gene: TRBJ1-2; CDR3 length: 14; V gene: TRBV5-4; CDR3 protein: CASSTLQAHYGYTF; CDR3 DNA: TGTGCCAGCAGCACATTACAGGCCCACTATGGCTACACCTTC
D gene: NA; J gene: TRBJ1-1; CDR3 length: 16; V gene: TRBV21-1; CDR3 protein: CASSKARPGRGTEAFF; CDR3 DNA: TGTGCCAGCAGCAAAGCAAGGCCAGGGCGAGGCACTGAAGCTTTCTTT
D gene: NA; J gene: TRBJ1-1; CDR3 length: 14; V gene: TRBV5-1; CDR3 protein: CASSLVVAGTEAFF; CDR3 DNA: TGCGCCAGCAGCTTGGTGGTTGCGGGTACTGAAGCTTTCTTT
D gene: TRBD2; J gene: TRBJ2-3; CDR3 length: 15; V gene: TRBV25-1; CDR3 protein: CASSELSGSADTQYF; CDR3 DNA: TGCGCCAGCAGTGAATTAAGCGGGAGTGCAGATACGCAGTATTTT
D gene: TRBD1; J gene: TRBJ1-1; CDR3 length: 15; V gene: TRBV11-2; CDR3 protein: CASTLMGQGSTEAFF; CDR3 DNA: TGTGCCAGCACCTTAATGGGACAGGGGTCCACTGAAGCTTTCTTT
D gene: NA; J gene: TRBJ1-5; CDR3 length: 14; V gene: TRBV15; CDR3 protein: CATSRDRGNQPQHF; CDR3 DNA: TGTGCCACCAGCAGGGATCGAGGGAATCAGCCCCAGCATTTT
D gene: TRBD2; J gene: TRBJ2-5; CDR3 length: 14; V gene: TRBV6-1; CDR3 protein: CASRPGVAGETQYF; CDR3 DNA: TGTGCCAGCAGGCCGGGTGTAGCGGGGGAGACCCAGTACTTC
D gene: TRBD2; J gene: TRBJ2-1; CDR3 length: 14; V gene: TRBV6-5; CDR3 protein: CASSYAGGISEQFF; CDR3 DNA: TGTGCCAGCAGTTACGCGGGAGGGATATCAGAGCAGTTCTTC
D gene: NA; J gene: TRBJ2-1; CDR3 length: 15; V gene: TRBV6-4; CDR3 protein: CASSDSGSSYNEQFF; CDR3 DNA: TGTGCCAGCAGTGACTCCGGTAGCTCCTACAATGAGCAGTTCTTC
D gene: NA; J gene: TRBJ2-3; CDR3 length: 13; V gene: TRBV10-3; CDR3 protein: CAVTGYSTDTQYF; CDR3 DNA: TGTGCCGTCACGGGTTATAGCACAGATACGCAGTATTTT
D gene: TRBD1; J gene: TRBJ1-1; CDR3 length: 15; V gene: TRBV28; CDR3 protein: CASSFPAQGGYEAFF; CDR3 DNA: TGTGCCAGCAGTTTCCCCGCTCAGGGGGGATATGAAGCTTTCTTT
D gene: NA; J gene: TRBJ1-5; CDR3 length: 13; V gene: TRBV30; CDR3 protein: CAWSVQVRQPQHF; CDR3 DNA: TGTGCCTGGAGTGTCCAGGTACGTCAGCCCCAGCATTTT
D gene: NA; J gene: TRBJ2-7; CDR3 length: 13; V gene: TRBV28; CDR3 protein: CASREQGPHEQYF; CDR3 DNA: TGTGCCAGCAGGGAACAGGGACCTCACGAGCAGTACTTC
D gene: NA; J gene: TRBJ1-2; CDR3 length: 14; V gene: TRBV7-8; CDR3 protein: CASSPLTQGNGYTF; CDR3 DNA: TGTGCCAGCAGCCCCCTAACTCAGGGGAACGGCTACACCTTC
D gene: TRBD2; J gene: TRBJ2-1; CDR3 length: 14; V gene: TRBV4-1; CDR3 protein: CASSTSGGAGEQFF; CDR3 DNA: TGCGCCAGCAGTACTAGCGGGGGGGCCGGTGAGCAGTTCTTC
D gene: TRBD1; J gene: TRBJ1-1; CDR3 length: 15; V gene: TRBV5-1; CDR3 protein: CASSLGGDSNTEAFF; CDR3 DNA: TGCGCCAGCAGCTTGGGGGGGGACAGCAACACTGAAGCTTTCTTT
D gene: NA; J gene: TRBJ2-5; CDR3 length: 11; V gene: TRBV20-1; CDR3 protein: CSAPVSETQYF; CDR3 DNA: TGCAGTGCCCCAGTGTCAGAGACCCAGTACTTC
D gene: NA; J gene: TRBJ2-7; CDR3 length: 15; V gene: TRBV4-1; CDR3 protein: CASSQGGTPSYEQYF; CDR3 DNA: TGCGCCAGCAGCCAAGGGGGGACTCCGTCCTACGAGCAGTACTTC
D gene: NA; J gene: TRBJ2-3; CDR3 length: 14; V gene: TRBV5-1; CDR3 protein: CASSTAYETDTQYF; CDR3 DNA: TGCGCCAGCAGCACAGCATACGAGACAGATACGCAGTATTTT
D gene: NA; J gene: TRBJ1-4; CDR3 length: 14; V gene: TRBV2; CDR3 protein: CASSRTTTNEKLFF; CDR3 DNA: TGTGCCAGCAGCCGAACTACAACTAATGAAAAACTGTTTTTT
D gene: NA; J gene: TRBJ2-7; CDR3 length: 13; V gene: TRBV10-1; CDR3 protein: CASSGQETYEQYF; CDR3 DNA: TGCGCCAGCAGTGGACAGGAGACCTACGAGCAGTACTTC